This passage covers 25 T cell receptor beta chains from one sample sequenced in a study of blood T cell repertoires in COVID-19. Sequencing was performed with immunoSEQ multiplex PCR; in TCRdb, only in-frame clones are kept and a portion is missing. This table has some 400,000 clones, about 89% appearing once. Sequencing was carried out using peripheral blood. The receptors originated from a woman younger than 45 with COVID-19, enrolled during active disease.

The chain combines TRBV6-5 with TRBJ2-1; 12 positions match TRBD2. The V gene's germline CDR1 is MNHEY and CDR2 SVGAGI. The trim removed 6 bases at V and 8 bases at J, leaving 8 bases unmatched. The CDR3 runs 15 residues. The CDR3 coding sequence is TGTGCCAGCAGCCTAGCGGGAGGGGGGAAGGATGAGCAGTTCTTC. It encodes CASSLAGGGKDEQFF.

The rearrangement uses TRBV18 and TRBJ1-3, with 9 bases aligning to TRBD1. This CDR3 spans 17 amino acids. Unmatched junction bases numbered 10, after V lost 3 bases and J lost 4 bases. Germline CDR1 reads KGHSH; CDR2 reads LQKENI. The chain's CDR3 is CASSPGLGTGLGNTIYF. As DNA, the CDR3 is TGTGCCAGCTCACCCGGTCTCGGGACAGGGCTCGGAAACACCATATATTTT.

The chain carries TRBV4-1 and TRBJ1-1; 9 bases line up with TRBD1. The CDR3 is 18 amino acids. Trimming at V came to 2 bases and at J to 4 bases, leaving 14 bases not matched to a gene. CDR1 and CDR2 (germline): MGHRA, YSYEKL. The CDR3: CASSQSSGTGSLSTEAFF. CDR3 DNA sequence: TGCGCCAGCAGCCAATCCTCCGGGACAGGGTCCCTTAGCACTGAAGCTTTCTTT.

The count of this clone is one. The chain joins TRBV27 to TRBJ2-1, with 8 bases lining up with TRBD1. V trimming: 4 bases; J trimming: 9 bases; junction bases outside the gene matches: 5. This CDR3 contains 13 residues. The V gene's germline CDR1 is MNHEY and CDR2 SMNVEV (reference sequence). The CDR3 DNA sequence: TGTGCCAGCAGTTCCAGGGGGCCTGGTGAGCAGTTCTTC. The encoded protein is CASSSRGPGEQFF.

The CDR3 is CASSQRFLSGRAHEQYF. Here the CDR3 DNA reads TGCGCCAGCAGCCAACGCTTCCTTAGCGGGAGGGCCCACGAGCAGTACTTC. The chain uses TRBV4-1 and TRBJ2-7; TRBD2 matches 11 bases. V trimming: 2 bases; J trimming: 5 bases; junction bases outside the gene matches: 11. Germline loops: CDR1 MGHRA, CDR2 YSYEKL. This CDR3 contains 17 residues.

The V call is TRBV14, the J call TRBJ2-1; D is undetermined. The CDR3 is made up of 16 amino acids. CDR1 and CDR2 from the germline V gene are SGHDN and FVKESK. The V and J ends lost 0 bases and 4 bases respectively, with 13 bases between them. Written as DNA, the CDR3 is TGTGCCAGCAGCCAAGAGTCCCGTCGGTCGTACAATGAGCAGTTCTTC. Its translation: CASSQESRRSYNEQFF.

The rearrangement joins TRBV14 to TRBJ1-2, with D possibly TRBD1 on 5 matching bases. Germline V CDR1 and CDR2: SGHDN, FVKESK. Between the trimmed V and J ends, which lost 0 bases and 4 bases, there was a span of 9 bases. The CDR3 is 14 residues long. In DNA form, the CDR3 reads TGTGCCAGCAGCCAAGATTTAGGGGCCTATGGCTACACCTTC. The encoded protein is CASSQDLGAYGYTF.

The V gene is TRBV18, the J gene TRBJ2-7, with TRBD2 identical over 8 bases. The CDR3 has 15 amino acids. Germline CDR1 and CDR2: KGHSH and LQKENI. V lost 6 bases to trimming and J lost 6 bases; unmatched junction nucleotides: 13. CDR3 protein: CASSHTGTRTFEQYF. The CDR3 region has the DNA TGTGCCAGCTCTCACACCGGGACTAGAACTTTCGAGCAGTACTTC.

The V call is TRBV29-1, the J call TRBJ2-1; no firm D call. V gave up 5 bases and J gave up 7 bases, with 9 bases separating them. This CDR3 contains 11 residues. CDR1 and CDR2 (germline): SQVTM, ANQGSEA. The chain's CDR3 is CSVRSFNEQFF. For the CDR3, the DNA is TGCAGCGTTAGGAGTTTTAATGAGCAGTTCTTC.

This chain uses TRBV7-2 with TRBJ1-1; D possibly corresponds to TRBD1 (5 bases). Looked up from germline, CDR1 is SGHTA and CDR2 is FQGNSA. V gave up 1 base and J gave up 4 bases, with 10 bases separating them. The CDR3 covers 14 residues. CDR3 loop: CASSLVGGSTEAFF. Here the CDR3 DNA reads TGTGCCAGCAGCTTAGTTGGGGGGAGCACTGAAGCTTTCTTT.

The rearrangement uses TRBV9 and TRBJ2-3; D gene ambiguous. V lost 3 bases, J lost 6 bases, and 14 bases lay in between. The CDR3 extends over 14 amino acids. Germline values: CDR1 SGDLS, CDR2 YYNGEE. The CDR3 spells CASSADPSSDTQYF. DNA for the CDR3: TGTGCCAGCAGCGCCGATCCCTCGAGCGATACGCAGTATTTT.

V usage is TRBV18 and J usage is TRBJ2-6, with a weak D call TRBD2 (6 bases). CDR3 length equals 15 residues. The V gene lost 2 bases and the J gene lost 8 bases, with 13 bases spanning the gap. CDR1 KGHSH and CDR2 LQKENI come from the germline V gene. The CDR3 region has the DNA TGTGCCAGCTCACCAAGGCAGGGAGGTTCCAACGTCCTGACTTTC. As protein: CASSPRQGGSNVLTF.

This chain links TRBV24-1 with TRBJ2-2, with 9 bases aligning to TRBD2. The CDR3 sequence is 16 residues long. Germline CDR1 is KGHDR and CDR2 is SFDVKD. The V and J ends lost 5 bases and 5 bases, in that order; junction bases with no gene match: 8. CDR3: CATSARGGGRTGELFF. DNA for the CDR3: TGTGCCACCAGTGCCCGCGGGGGGGGCCGGACCGGGGAGCTGTTTTTT.

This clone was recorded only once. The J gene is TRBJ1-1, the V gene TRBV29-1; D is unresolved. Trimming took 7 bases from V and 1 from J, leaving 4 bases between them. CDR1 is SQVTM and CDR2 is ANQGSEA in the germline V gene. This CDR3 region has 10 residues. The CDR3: CSARNTEAFF. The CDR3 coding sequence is TGCAGCGCCAGGAACACTGAAGCTTTCTTT.

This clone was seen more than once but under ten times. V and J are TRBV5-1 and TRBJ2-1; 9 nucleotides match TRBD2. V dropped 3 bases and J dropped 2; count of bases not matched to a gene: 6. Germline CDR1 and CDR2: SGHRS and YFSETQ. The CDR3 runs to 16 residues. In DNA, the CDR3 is TGCGCCAGCAGCTCCCGGACTAGCGTGACCTACAATGAGCAGTTCTTC. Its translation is CASSSRTSVTYNEQFF.

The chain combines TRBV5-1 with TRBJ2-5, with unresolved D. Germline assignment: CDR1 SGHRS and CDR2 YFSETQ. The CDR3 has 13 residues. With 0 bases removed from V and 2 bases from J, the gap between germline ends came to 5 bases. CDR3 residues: CASSLAQQETQYF. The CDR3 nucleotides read TGCGCCAGCAGCTTGGCCCAACAAGAGACCCAGTACTTC.

In DNA, the CDR3 is TGCGCCAGCAGCCAAGAGGGGACTAGGGCCGGGGAGCTGTTTTTT. As protein: CASSQEGTRAGELFF. The gene calls are TRBV4-3 and TRBJ2-2, with 8 bases identical to TRBD2. Germline lookup yields CDR1 LGHNA and CDR2 YSLEER. Trimming took 0 bases from V and 6 from J; bases not matched to a gene: 3. The CDR3 is made up of 15 amino acids.

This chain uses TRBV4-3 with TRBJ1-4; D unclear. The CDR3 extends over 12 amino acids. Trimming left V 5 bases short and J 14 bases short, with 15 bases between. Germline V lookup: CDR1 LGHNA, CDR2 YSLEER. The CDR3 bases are TGCGCCAGCAGCTTTAGCCCGGGGAGGCTGTTTTTT. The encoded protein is CASSFSPGRLFF.

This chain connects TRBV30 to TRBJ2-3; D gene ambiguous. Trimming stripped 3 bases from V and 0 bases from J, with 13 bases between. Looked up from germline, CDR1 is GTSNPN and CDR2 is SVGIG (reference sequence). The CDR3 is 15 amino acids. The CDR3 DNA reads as TGTGCCTGGAGCCTGACTGGGTCTAGCACAGATACGCAGTATTTT. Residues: CAWSLTGSSTDTQYF.

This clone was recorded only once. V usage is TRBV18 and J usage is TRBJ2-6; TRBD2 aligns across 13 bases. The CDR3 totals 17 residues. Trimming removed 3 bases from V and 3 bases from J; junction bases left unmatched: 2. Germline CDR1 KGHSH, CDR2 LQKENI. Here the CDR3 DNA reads TGTGCCAGCTCACCTAGACTAGCGGGAGGTGGGGCCAACGTCCTGACTTTC. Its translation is CASSPRLAGGGANVLTF.

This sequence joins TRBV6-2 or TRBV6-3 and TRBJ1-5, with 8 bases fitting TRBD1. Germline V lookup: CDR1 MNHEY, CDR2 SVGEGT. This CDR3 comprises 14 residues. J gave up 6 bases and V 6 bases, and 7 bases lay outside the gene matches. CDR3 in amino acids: CASSPGQGTQPQHF. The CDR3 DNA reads TGTGCCAGCAGCCCCGGACAGGGAACTCAGCCCCAGCATTTT.

CDR3 DNA sequence: TGTGCCACCAGTGATTCGCACAGGAATTTCGGGGAGCTGTTTTTT. Translated, it gives CATSDSHRNFGELFF. The rearrangement uses TRBV24-1 and TRBJ2-2; perhaps TRBD1 as D (5 bases). Trimming took 2 bases from V and 7 from J, leaving 13 bases between them. Germline V CDR1 and CDR2: KGHDR, SFDVKD. The CDR3 loop spans 15 amino acids.

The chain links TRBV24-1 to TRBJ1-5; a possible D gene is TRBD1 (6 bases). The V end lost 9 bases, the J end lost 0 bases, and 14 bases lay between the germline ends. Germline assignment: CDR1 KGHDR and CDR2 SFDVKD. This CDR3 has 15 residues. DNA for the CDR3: TGTGCCACCCGCGGAGGGGGGGATAGCAATCAGCCCCAGCATTTT. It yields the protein CATRGGGDSNQPQHF.

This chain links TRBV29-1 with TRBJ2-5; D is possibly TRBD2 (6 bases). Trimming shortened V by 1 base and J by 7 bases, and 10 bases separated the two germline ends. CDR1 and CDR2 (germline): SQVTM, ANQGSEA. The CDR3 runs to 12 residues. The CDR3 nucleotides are TGCAGCGTTGAAGGGAGGGCCGGGACCCAGTACTTC. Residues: CSVEGRAGTQYF.

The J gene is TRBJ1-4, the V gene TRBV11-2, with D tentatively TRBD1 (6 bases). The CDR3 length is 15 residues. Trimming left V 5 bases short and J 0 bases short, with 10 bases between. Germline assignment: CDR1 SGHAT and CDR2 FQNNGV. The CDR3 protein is CASSPYRATNEKLFF. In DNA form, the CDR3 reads TGTGCCAGCAGCCCCTACAGGGCAACTAATGAAAAACTGTTTTTT.